The clone carrying this T cell receptor (beta chain) was counted between two and nine times. The antigen remains unidentified. Cultured CD4+ T cells had their DNA profiled by the Oncomine TCR Beta short-read assay. Via MiXCR, TCRdb re-called the PCR reads, giving one row per CDR3 protein. The table lists about 11,000 distinct CDR3 sequences, approximately 40% of them singletons. As to treatment: roughly ten-day PBMC culture with coronavirus spike peptide pools or control peptides (ViraFEST assay). The data originate from a study of vaccination and CD4 T cells after COVID-19. CDR1 SGHTA and CDR2 FQGNSA come from the germline V gene. The CDR3 loop spans 14 amino acids. V was clipped by 4 bases and J by 0 bases, with 8 bases between them.

This sequence originates from a human donor who had recovered from COVID-19. The V gene is TRBV7-2, the J gene TRBJ2-3; D not resolved. Sequencing used CD4+ T cells from blood, cultured in vitro. Here the CDR3 DNA reads TGTGCCAGCAGCTCCTATCTCAGCACAGATACGCAGTATTTT. Residues: CASSSYLSTDTQYF.